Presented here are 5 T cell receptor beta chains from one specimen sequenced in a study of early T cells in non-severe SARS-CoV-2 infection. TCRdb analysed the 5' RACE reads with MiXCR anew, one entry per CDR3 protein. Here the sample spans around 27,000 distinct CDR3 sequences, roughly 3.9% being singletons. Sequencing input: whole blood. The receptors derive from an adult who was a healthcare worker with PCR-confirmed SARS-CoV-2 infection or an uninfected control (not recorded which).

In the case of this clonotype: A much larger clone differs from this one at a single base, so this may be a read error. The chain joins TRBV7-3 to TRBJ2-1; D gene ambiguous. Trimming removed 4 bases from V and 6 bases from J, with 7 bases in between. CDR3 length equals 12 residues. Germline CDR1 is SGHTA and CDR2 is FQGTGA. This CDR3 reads CASSSECNEQFF. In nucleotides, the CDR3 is TGTGCCAGCAGCTCCGAATGCAATGAGCAGTTCTTC.

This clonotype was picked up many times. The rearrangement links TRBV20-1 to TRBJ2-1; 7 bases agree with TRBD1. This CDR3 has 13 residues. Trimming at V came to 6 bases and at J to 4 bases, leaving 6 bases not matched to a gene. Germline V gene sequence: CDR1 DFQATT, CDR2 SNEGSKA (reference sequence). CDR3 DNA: TGCAGTGCACCTTCGGACAGGTACAATGAGCAGTTCTTC. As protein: CSAPSDRYNEQFF.

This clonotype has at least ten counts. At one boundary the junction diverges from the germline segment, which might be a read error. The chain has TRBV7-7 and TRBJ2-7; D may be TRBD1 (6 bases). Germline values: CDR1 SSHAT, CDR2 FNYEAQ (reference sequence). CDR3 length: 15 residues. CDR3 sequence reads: CASSLEWGRGYEQYF. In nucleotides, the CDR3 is TGTGCTAGCAGCTTAGAATGGGGGCGCGGCTACGAGCAGTACTTC.

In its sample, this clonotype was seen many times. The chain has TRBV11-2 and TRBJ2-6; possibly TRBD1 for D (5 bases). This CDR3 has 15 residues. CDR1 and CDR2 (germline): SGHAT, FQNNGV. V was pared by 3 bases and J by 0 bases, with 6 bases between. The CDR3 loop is CASSFRGSGANVLTF. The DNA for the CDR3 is TGTGCCAGCAGCTTTAGGGGCTCTGGGGCCAACGTCCTGACTTTC.

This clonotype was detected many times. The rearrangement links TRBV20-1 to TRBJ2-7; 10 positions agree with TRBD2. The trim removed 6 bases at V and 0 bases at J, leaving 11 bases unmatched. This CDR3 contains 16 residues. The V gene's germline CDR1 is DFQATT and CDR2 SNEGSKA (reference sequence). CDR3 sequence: CSAQRVAGGLSYEQYF. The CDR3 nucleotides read TGCAGTGCGCAAAGAGTAGCGGGAGGACTCTCCTACGAGCAGTACTTC.